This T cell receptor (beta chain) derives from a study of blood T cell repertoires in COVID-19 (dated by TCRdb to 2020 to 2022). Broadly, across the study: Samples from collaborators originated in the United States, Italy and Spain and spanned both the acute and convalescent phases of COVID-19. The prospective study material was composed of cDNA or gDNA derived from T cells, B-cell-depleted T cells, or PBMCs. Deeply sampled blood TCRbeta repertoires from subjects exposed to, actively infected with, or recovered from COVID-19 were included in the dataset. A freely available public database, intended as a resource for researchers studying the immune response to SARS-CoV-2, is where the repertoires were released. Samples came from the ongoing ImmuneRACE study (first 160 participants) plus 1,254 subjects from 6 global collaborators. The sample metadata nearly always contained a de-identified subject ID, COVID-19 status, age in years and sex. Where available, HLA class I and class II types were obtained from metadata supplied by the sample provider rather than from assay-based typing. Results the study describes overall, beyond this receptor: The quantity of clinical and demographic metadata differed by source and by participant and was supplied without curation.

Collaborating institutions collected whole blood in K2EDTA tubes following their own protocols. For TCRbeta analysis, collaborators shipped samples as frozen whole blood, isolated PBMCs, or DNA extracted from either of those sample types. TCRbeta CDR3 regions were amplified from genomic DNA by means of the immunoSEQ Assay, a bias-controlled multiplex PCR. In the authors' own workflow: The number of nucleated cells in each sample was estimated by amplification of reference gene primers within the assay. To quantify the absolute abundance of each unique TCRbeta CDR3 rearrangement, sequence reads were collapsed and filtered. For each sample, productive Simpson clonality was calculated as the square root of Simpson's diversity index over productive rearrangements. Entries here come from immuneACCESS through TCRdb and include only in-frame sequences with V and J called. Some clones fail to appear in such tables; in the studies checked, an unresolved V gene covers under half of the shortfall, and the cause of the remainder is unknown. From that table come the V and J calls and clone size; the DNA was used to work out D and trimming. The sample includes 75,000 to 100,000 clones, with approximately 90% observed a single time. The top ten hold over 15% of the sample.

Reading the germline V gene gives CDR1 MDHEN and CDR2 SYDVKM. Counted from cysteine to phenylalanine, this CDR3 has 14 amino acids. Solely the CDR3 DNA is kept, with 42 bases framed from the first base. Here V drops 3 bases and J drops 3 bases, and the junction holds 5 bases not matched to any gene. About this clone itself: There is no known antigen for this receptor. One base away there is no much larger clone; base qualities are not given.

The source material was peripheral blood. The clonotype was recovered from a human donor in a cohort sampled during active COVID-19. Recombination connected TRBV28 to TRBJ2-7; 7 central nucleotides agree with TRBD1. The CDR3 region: CASSFGDRVYEQYF. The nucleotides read TGTGCCAGCAGTTTTGGGGACAGAGTCTACGAGCAGTACTTC.